These T cell receptor beta chains were read from a single sample in a study of Ad26.COV2.S vaccination and SARS-CoV-2 variants. The table came from immunoSEQ multiplex PCR; TCRdb's copy has only in-frame clones and leaves some out. The repertoire includes about 350,000 clones, roughly 91% of them detected once, and roughly 4.8% sits in the top ten. The sample was peripheral blood, taken in a trial of Ad26.COV2.S vaccine versus placebo. The receptors derive from a person aged 18-60 years who received the Ad26.COV2.S COVID-19 vaccine or a placebo. Each CDR3 is given with its conserved first and last residue. D genes are given only for firm matches. Rows may omit the clone size; those that give it use once, few, many or a size class.

J gene	V gene	clone size	D gene	CDR3 protein	CDR3 DNA
TRBJ2-3	TRBV3-1/TRBV3-2	-	-	CASSQDSLGRDTQYF	TGTGCCAGCAGCCAAGATTCCCTAGGTCGAGATACGCAGTATTTT
TRBJ1-4	TRBV7-9	-	-	CASSRGGATNEKLFF	TGTGCCAGCAGCCGTGGAGGTGCAACTAATGAAAAACTGTTTTTT
TRBJ2-5	TRBV4-2	-	-	CASSQGGGRLQETQYF	TGTGCCAGCAGCCAGGGAGGCGGACGCCTTCAAGAGACCCAGTACTTC
TRBJ2-7	TRBV5-6	-	-	CASSGDSYEQYF	TGTGCCAGCAGCGGGGACTCCTACGAGCAGTACTTC
TRBJ1-1	TRBV7-8	-	-	CASSLVGGDGNTEAFF	TGTGCCAGCAGCTTAGTAGGGGGGGACGGGAACACTGAAGCTTTCTTT
TRBJ2-5	TRBV7-8	-	TRBD1	CASSLARGQGETQYF	TGTGCCAGCAGCTTAGCGAGGGGACAGGGAGAGACCCAGTACTTC
TRBJ2-5	TRBV6-6	once	TRBD1	CASSRDRGETQYF	TGTGCCAGCAGCCGTGACAGGGGAGAGACCCAGTACTTC
TRBJ2-2	TRBV28	few	TRBD1	CASSSPRQGNTGELFF	TGTGCCAGCAGTTCACCTCGACAGGGGAATACCGGGGAGCTGTTTTTT
TRBJ2-5	TRBV24-1	-	-	CATSDDRGGETQYF	TGTGCCACCAGTGACGACAGGGGAGGGGAGACCCAGTACTTC
TRBJ2-1	TRBV2	once	TRBD1	CASSMDRSGDNEQFF	TGTGCCAGCAGTATGGACAGGTCAGGAGACAATGAGCAGTTCTTC
TRBJ1-1	TRBV7-9	-	TRBD1	CASSARQGALQFTEAFF	TGTGCCAGCAGCGCAAGACAGGGGGCCTTACAGTTCACTGAAGCTTTCTTT
TRBJ2-7	TRBV5-1	-	-	CASSSVFVRGSYEQYF	TGCGCCAGCAGCTCAGTATTCGTTCGGGGCTCCTACGAGCAGTACTTC
TRBJ1-2	TRBV28	-	TRBD1	CASSALALRDRSRNYGYTF	TGTGCCAGCAGCGCTTTGGCACTCCGGGACAGGTCGCGAAACTATGGCTACACCTTC
TRBJ2-7	TRBV6-5	-	-	CASSTGTAYEQYF	TGTGCCAGCAGTACAGGGACGGCCTACGAGCAGTACTTC
TRBJ2-1	TRBV29-1	-	TRBD1	CSAHDRGRVDEQFF	TGCAGCGCCCACGACAGGGGGCGGGTGGACGAGCAGTTCTTC
TRBJ2-1	TRBV5-8	-	TRBD2	CASSLGGLADNEQFF	TGTGCCAGCAGCTTGGGTGGACTAGCGGACAATGAGCAGTTCTTC
TRBJ1-1	TRBV4-3	-	-	CASSHDLATMNTEAFF	TGCGCCAGCAGCCATGACTTAGCTACCATGAACACTGAAGCTTTCTTT
TRBJ2-5	TRBV5-1	-	TRBD2	CASSLGRGIYSVEFQETQYF	TGCGCCAGCAGCCTTGGGAGGGGTATTTACAGCGTCGAATTCCAAGAGACCCAGTACTTC
TRBJ2-2	TRBV7-3	-	TRBD2	CASSPRLAHVTGTGELFF	TGTGCCAGCAGCCCGAGACTAGCACACGTAACGGGCACCGGGGAGCTGTTTTTT
TRBJ2-7	TRBV5-4	-	TRBD1	CASSLTGAYEQYF	TGTGCCAGCAGCTTAACAGGGGCCTACGAGCAGTACTTC
TRBJ2-7	TRBV4-1	-	TRBD2	CASSQDQGRDYPYEQYF	TGCGCCAGCAGCCAAGATCAGGGACGGGACTACCCCTACGAGCAGTACTTC
TRBJ2-1	TRBV5-5	-	TRBD2	CASSSRTSGSSSYNEQFF	TGTGCCAGCAGCTCCAGGACTAGCGGGAGCAGCTCCTACAATGAGCAGTTCTTC
TRBJ1-3	TRBV7-9	-	-	CASSLVSGVASNTIYF	TGTGCCAGCAGCTTAGTATCCGGTGTAGCCTCAAACACCATATATTTT
TRBJ1-3	TRBV30	medium-sized	-	CAWSVGEYLGNTIYF	TGTGCCTGGAGTGTGGGGGAATACCTGGGAAACACCATATATTTT
TRBJ1-1	TRBV11-2	once	-	CASSVLKGGRGTEAFF	TGTGCCAGCAGCGTACTTAAGGGGGGTCGGGGGACTGAAGCTTTCTTT
TRBJ2-7	TRBV6-2/TRBV6-3	-	-	CASSLRGTVSSYEQYF	TGTGCCAGCAGTCTAAGAGGGACCGTTAGCTCCTACGAGCAGTACTTC
TRBJ1-6	TRBV10-1	-	TRBD1	CASSESAGTVDSPLHF	TGCGCCAGCAGTGAGTCAGCCGGGACAGTAGATTCACCCCTCCACTTT
TRBJ1-6	TRBV6-4	-	-	CASSDSTGRSPLHF	TGTGCCAGCAGTGACTCAACCGGGCGTTCACCCCTCCACTTT
TRBJ2-5	TRBV2	-	-	CASSEDFGPSKETQYF	TGTGCCAGCAGTGAAGATTTCGGGCCATCCAAAGAGACCCAGTACTTC
TRBJ2-1	TRBV5-1	-	-	CASTTHRDLNEQFF	TGCGCCAGCACCACCCACAGGGACCTCAATGAGCAGTTCTTC
TRBJ2-7	TRBV3-1/TRBV3-2	-	-	CASSQDKSYEQYF	TGTGCCAGCAGCCAAGACAAAAGCTACGAGCAGTACTTC
TRBJ2-3	TRBV7-9	-	-	CASSLARITDTQYF	TGTGCCAGCAGCTTAGCGCGGATCACGGATACGCAGTATTTT
TRBJ2-1	TRBV5-6	-	-	CASSSPLRGYNEQFF	TGTGCCAGCAGCTCACCCCTTCGCGGGTACAATGAGCAGTTCTTC
TRBJ2-7	TRBV19	-	-	CASSIKGPSYEQYF	TGTGCCAGTAGTATAAAAGGGCCCTCCTACGAGCAGTACTTC
TRBJ2-7	TRBV5-1	-	-	CASSIRTVPYEQYF	TGCGCCAGTAGTATACGGACGGTACCCTACGAGCAGTACTTC
TRBJ1-4	TRBV5-6	many	-	CASSPGPGAGNEKLFF	TGTGCCAGCAGCCCCGGGCCGGGGGCGGGTAATGAAAAACTGTTTTTT
TRBJ2-1	TRBV4-1	-	TRBD1	CASSQVLDRVINEQFF	TGCGCCAGCAGCCAAGTCCTGGACAGGGTGATCAATGAGCAGTTCTTC
TRBJ2-1	TRBV9	-	TRBD2	CASSPQRGLAGGGFYNEQFF	TGTGCCAGCAGCCCCCAGAGGGGACTAGCGGGAGGAGGATTTTACAATGAGCAGTTCTTC
TRBJ1-2	TRBV19	-	TRBD1	CASSPAGGTSRGYTF	TGTGCCAGTAGTCCCGCAGGGGGAACTTCGCGCGGCTACACCTTC
TRBJ1-1	TRBV27	once	-	CASSTFGGDTEAFF	TGTGCCAGCAGTACCTTTGGGGGAGACACTGAAGCTTTCTTT
TRBJ2-1	TRBV5-1	-	TRBD2	CASSLTLAGYNEQFF	TGCGCCAGCAGCTTGACACTAGCGGGGTACAATGAGCAGTTCTTC